Shown below are 30 T cell receptor beta chains from a single sample sequenced in a study of cytomegalovirus exposure and HLA in healthy donors. Use of 60 Vbeta and 13 Jbeta primers characterized the PCR. Only in-frame clones appear in the TCRdb table, and some are missing; sequencing was by immunoSEQ multiplex PCR. The sample records 200,000 or so clones, 65% to 80% being singletons. Sequenced material: PBMCs. These receptors were obtained from a man in his forties or fifties in good health and CMV-seronegative.

CDR3 coding DNA: TGTGCCAGCAGCTCGGGACTAGCGGGAGGAAATGAGCAGTTCTTC. Its translation is CASSSGLAGGNEQFF. The chain is built from TRBV7-8 and TRBJ2-1, with 15 bases identical to TRBD2. The CDR3 is 15 amino acids. J was trimmed by 7 bases and V by 4 bases; bases with no gene match: 2. Germline V CDR1 and CDR2: SGHVS, FQNEAQ.

V is TRBV15 and J is TRBJ2-7; possible D gene TRBD1, 6 bases. Trimming took 1 base from V and 7 from J, leaving 14 bases between them. The germline V gene encodes CDR1 LNHNV and CDR2 YYDKDF (reference sequence). CDR3 size: 14 residues. The CDR3 DNA follows: TGTGCCACCAGCAGAGGTCAGGAGAGGGGGGAGCAGTACTTC. Translated: CATSRGQERGEQYF.

V and J are TRBV7-2 and TRBJ2-1; 10 positions agree with TRBD2. Germline loops: CDR1 SGHTA, CDR2 FQGNSA. The V and J ends lost 5 bases and 3 bases, in that order; junction bases with no gene match: 4. This CDR3 has 15 residues. In DNA, the CDR3 is TGTGCCAGCAGCAAGACTAGCGGGCTCTACAATGAGCAGTTCTTC. As protein: CASSKTSGLYNEQFF.

V gene TRBV5-6 combines with J gene TRBJ2-7, with TRBD2 matching 8 bases. There are 16 residues in the CDR3. Germline V gene sequence: CDR1 SGHDT, CDR2 YYEEEE. J lost 6 bases, V lost 4 bases, and 15 bases had no gene match. The CDR3 spells CASSPKSGSPGGEQYF. In nucleotides, the CDR3 is TGTGCCAGCAGCCCTAAAAGCGGGAGCCCCGGGGGCGAGCAGTACTTC. The variable domain in full, with the rest retrieved from reference TRBV5-6 and TRBJ2-7, is DAGVTQSPTHLIKTRGQQVTLRCSPKSGHDTVSWYQQALGQGPQFIFQYYEEEERQRGNFPDRFSGHQFPNYSSELNVNALLLGDSALYLCASSPKSGSPGGEQYFGPGTRLTVT.

This clone was counted a single time. In DNA form, the CDR3 reads TGTGCCAGCAGCTCCGGACAGGGGGCGTTCTTGGGAGAGACCCAGTACTTC. Amino acids: CASSSGQGAFLGETQYF. The chain links TRBV5-8 to TRBJ2-5; 11 bases fit TRBD1. Germline CDR1 and CDR2: SGHTS and YDEGEE. V dropped 3 bases and J dropped 4; count of bases not matched to a gene: 11. The CDR3 extends over 17 amino acids.

This chain connects TRBV10-1 to TRBJ2-5; 7 bases are a match to TRBD1. Germline V gene sequence: CDR1 WNHNN, CDR2 SYGVQD (reference sequence). The trim removed 11 bases at V and 5 bases at J, leaving 11 bases unmatched. The CDR3 consists of 13 residues. The CDR3 loop is CASIDRVGETQYF. The CDR3 coding sequence is TGCGCCTCTATCGACAGGGTCGGCGAGACCCAGTACTTC.

Only a few counts were recorded for this clone. The chain has TRBV29-1 and TRBJ2-7, with 9 bases aligning to TRBD1. CDR1 and CDR2 (germline): SQVTM, ANQGSEA. The CDR3 totals 14 residues. The V and J ends lost 3 bases and 4 bases, in that order; junction bases with no gene match: 7. CDR3 in amino acids: CSVDAGQGGYEQYF. The CDR3 nucleotides are TGCAGCGTTGACGCGGGACAGGGAGGATACGAGCAGTACTTC.

The chain links TRBV4-1 to TRBJ2-7; the match to TRBD2 covers 10 bases. CDR1 and CDR2 from the germline V gene are MGHRA and YSYEKL. This CDR3 is 16 amino acids long. V was pared by 4 bases and J by 3 bases, with 9 bases of the junction left unmatched. CDR3 in DNA: TGCGCCAGCAGCCCAATCTGGACTAGCGGTCGCTACGAGCAGTACTTC. Protein product: CASSPIWTSGRYEQYF.

The gene calls are TRBV11-2 and TRBJ2-3; 7 bases align to TRBD1. This CDR3 spans 19 amino acids. The V segment lost 5 bases and the J segment 3 bases; nucleotides outside the gene matches: 20. Germline CDR1 SGHAT, CDR2 FQNNGV. The CDR3 DNA follows: TGTGCCAGCAGCCCCAGATTAACTCCGACAGGGTTACGGACAGATACGCAGTATTTT. This gives the protein CASSPRLTPTGLRTDTQYF. The full variable domain, rest sourced from reference TRBV11-2 and TRBJ2-3, is EAGVAQSPRYKIIEKRQSVAFWCNPISGHATLYWYQQILGQGPKLLIQFQNNGVVDDSQLPKDRFSAERLKGVDSTLKIQPAKLEDSAVYLCASSPRLTPTGLRTDTQYFGPGTRLTVL.

In its sample, this clone was seen once. The J gene is TRBJ1-1, the V gene TRBV4-1; 8 nucleotides align to TRBD1. CDR1 and CDR2 from the germline V gene are MGHRA and YSYEKL. J gave up 2 bases and V 4 bases, and 9 bases lay outside the gene matches. This CDR3 comprises 16 residues. CDR3 loop: CASSLTTGVGNTEAFF. In DNA form, the CDR3 reads TGCGCCAGCAGCCTTACGACAGGGGTGGGCAACACTGAAGCTTTCTTT.

The chain combines TRBV11-2 with TRBJ1-2, with 7 bases fitting TRBD1. The CDR3 runs 16 residues. The germline CDR1 and CDR2 sequences are SGHAT and FQNNGV. The ends lost 5 bases at V and 2 bases at J; junction bases unmatched: 11. The CDR3 DNA reads TGTGCCAGCAGCCGTCCAGACAGGGCACCCAACTATGGCTACACCTTC. This gives the protein CASSRPDRAPNYGYTF. The full variable domain, its missing parts supplied by reference TRBV11-2 and TRBJ1-2, is EAGVAQSPRYKIIEKRQSVAFWCNPISGHATLYWYQQILGQGPKLLIQFQNNGVVDDSQLPKDRFSAERLKGVDSTLKIQPAKLEDSAVYLCASSRPDRAPNYGYTFGSGTRLTVV.

This chain joins TRBV10-3 and TRBJ2-1; 10 nucleotides match TRBD2. Germline assignment: CDR1 ENHRY and CDR2 SYGVKD. This CDR3 is 12 amino acids long. J gave up 7 bases and V 10 bases, and 4 bases lay outside the gene matches. The chain's CDR3 is CATMGLANEQFF. In nucleotides, the CDR3 is TGTGCCACCATGGGACTAGCGAATGAGCAGTTCTTC.

This clone was detected only a few times. A junction end diverges from the germline sequence, so it may reflect a read error. The rearrangement joins TRBV2 to TRBJ1-1; D not certain. This CDR3 has 11 amino acids. Germline V lookup: CDR1 SNHLY, CDR2 FYNNEI. The CDR3 spells CASTEKGRAFF. CDR3 coding DNA: TGTGCCAGCACTGAAAAAGGGAGGGCTTTCTTT.

This clone has only a few counts. This chain links TRBV28 with TRBJ2-7; 9 bases match TRBD1. CDR1 is MDHEN and CDR2 is SYDVKM in the germline V gene. The V gene end was trimmed by 4 bases and the J gene end by 4 bases; junction bases not matched to a gene: 8. CDR3 size: 15 residues. The CDR3 sequence: CASSSRTGVEYEQYF. The CDR3 nucleotides are TGTGCCAGCAGTTCCCGGACAGGGGTCGAGTACGAGCAGTACTTC.

The chain has TRBV19 and TRBJ1-3; no clear D. Germline CDR1 is LNHDA and CDR2 is SQIVND (reference sequence). The CDR3 is made up of 16 amino acids. Trimming cost V 7 bases and J 0 bases, with 16 bases left between them. The CDR3 region has the DNA TGTGCCAGTACCACCGGACTCTCCCCCTCTGGAAACACCATATATTTT. Translated, it gives CASTTGLSPSGNTIYF.

The chain uses TRBV6-5 and TRBJ1-2; 8 bases map to TRBD1. The CDR3 totals 16 residues. Trimming at V came to 0 bases and at J to 4 bases, leaving 7 bases not matched to a gene. Germline V gene sequence: CDR1 MNHEY, CDR2 SVGAGI. This CDR3 is CASSYSARQGPYGYTF. Here the CDR3 DNA reads TGTGCCAGCAGTTACTCAGCACGACAGGGGCCCTATGGCTACACCTTC.

The CDR3 DNA sequence: TGTGCCAGCAGCTTAGCGGGAACTAGGACAGTTTTGACCACTGAAGCTTTCTTT. This sequence encodes CASSLAGTRTVLTTEAFF. The genes are TRBV7-2 and TRBJ1-1; D possibly corresponds to TRBD1 (6 bases). The germline V and J ends were trimmed by 0 bases and 4 bases, with 21 bases remaining between them. Germline lookup yields CDR1 SGHTA and CDR2 FQGNSA. There are 18 residues in the CDR3.

The chain joins TRBV9 to TRBJ2-5, with D uncertain. CDR3 length: 15 amino acids. The V and J ends lost 1 base and 5 bases respectively, with 15 bases between them. Germline assignment: CDR1 SGDLS and CDR2 YYNGEE. The CDR3 spells CASSVTQLGWETQYF. The CDR3 nucleotides read TGTGCCAGCAGCGTAACACAGCTTGGGTGGGAGACCCAGTACTTC.

The gene calls are TRBV6-5 and TRBJ2-7; TRBD2 is a possible D gene (5 bases). Trimming cost V 2 bases and J 2 bases, with 16 bases left between them. This CDR3 region has 16 residues. Germline V lookup: CDR1 MNHEY, CDR2 SVGAGI. CDR3 sequence reads: CASSYILRGSPYEQYF. The CDR3 bases are TGTGCCAGCAGTTACATCCTACGGGGTTCACCCTACGAGCAGTACTTC.

A remark on this clone: This sample includes further DNA sequences coding for the same CDR3. The chain links TRBV18 to TRBJ2-1; 12 nucleotides align to TRBD2. Looked up from germline, CDR1 is KGHSH and CDR2 is LQKENI. Trimming cost V 3 bases and J 4 bases; bases outside gene matches: 1. The CDR3 sequence is 15 residues long. DNA for the CDR3: TGTGCCAGCTCACCTCTAGCGGGGGGGTACAATGAGCAGTTCTTC. This sequence encodes CASSPLAGGYNEQFF.

The chain recombines TRBV2 with TRBJ2-4; tentatively, D is TRBD2 (5 bases). V lost 4 bases and J lost 0, with 10 bases in between. Germline values: CDR1 SNHLY, CDR2 FYNNEI. This CDR3 spans 15 amino acids. The CDR3 loop is CASSGQRLAKNIQYF. In DNA, the CDR3 is TGTGCCAGCAGTGGGCAGCGGCTAGCCAAAAACATTCAGTACTTC.

The chain links TRBV9 to TRBJ2-7; 8 bases match TRBD2. The CDR3 has 15 amino acids. With 4 bases clipped from V and 2 bases from J, the junction kept 8 bases outside the gene matches. Germline lookup yields CDR1 SGDLS and CDR2 YYNGEE. CDR3 sequence: CASSREAGATYEQYF. The CDR3 DNA reads TGTGCCAGCAGCCGGGAAGCGGGGGCAACCTACGAGCAGTACTTC.

The gene calls are TRBV7-2 and TRBJ2-7; 8 nucleotides line up with TRBD1. V dropped 5 bases and J dropped 3; count of bases not matched to a gene: 9. Germline CDR1 is SGHTA and CDR2 is FQGNSA. The CDR3 spans 15 residues. Here the CDR3 reads CASSPGGGQDYEQYF. In nucleotides, the CDR3 is TGTGCCAGCAGCCCCGGAGGGGGACAGGACTACGAGCAGTACTTC.

The chain carries TRBV11-3 and TRBJ2-3; TRBD2 matches 9 bases. The length of the CDR3 is 17 residues. V lost 1 base and J lost 1; bases outside the gene matches: 6. Germline V gene data show CDR1 as SGHNT and CDR2 as YENEEA. The chain's CDR3 is CASSLGSSSGGTDTQYF. The CDR3 region has the DNA TGTGCCAGCAGCTTAGGATCGTCTAGCGGGGGCACAGATACGCAGTATTTT. Supplemented by reference TRBV11-3 and TRBJ2-3, the full variable domain reads EAGVVQSPRYKIIEKKQPVAFWCNPISGHNTLYWYLQNLGQGPELLIRYENEEAVDDSQLPKDRFSAERLKGVDSTLKIQPAELGDSAVYLCASSLGSSSGGTDTQYFGPGTRLTVL.

This clone was seen a few times. The chain uses TRBV27 and TRBJ2-2; D remains ambiguous. The CDR3 loop spans 14 amino acids. Trimming pared 3 bases from V and 3 bases from J, leaving 8 bases between. Germline V gene sequence: CDR1 MNHEY, CDR2 SMNVEV (reference sequence). The CDR3, as DNA: TGTGCCAGCAGTTTGATGGGCTACACCGGGGAGCTGTTTTTT. Its protein is CASSLMGYTGELFF.

The chain combines TRBV5-1 with TRBJ2-3, with D possibly matching TRBD1 (6 bases). Between the trimmed V and J ends, which lost 4 bases and 0 bases, there was a span of 12 bases. CDR1 and CDR2 (germline): SGHRS, YFSETQ. The CDR3 consists of 15 residues. CDR3 protein: CASSRDTSSTDTQYF. The CDR3 region has the DNA TGCGCCAGCAGCCGGGACACCTCTAGCACAGATACGCAGTATTTT.

This chain links TRBV27 with TRBJ2-5; D perhaps matches TRBD2 (5 bases). The ends were cut back, 6 bases at V and 5 bases at J, with 22 bases in the middle. Germline CDR1 MNHEY, CDR2 SMNVEV (reference sequence). The CDR3 has 16 residues. CDR3 protein: CASSRLLAPRRETQYF. The CDR3, as DNA: TGTGCCAGCAGCCGCCTCCTAGCCCCTCGGCGGGAGACCCAGTACTTC.

This chain joins TRBV6-1 and TRBJ1-5; D may be TRBD1 (6 bases). CDR1 is MNHNS and CDR2 is SASEGT in the germline V gene. This CDR3 comprises 12 residues. Trimming shortened V by 8 bases and J by 4 bases, and 9 bases separated the two germline ends. For the CDR3, the DNA is TGTGCCAGCCGGACAGCTAATCAGCCCCAGCATTTT. Its protein is CASRTANQPQHF.

This CDR3 is CASSQDPAAEAFF. The DNA for the CDR3 is TGCGCCAGCAGCCAAGATCCGGCGGCCGAAGCTTTCTTT. The chain has TRBV4-1 and TRBJ1-1; D not resolved. Germline-derived CDR1 and CDR2 are MGHRA and YSYEKL. V was pared by 0 bases and J by 8 bases, with 10 bases between. The CDR3 is 13 residues long.

The J gene is TRBJ1-3, the V gene TRBV29-1, with unresolved D. Germline V CDR1 and CDR2: SQVTM, ANQGSEA. The CDR3 spans 15 residues. Trimming shortened V by 1 base and J by 0 bases, and 10 bases separated the two germline ends. The DNA for the CDR3 is TGCAGCGTTGAAGGCCCGGGGAACTCTGGAAACACCATATATTTT. It encodes CSVEGPGNSGNTIYF.